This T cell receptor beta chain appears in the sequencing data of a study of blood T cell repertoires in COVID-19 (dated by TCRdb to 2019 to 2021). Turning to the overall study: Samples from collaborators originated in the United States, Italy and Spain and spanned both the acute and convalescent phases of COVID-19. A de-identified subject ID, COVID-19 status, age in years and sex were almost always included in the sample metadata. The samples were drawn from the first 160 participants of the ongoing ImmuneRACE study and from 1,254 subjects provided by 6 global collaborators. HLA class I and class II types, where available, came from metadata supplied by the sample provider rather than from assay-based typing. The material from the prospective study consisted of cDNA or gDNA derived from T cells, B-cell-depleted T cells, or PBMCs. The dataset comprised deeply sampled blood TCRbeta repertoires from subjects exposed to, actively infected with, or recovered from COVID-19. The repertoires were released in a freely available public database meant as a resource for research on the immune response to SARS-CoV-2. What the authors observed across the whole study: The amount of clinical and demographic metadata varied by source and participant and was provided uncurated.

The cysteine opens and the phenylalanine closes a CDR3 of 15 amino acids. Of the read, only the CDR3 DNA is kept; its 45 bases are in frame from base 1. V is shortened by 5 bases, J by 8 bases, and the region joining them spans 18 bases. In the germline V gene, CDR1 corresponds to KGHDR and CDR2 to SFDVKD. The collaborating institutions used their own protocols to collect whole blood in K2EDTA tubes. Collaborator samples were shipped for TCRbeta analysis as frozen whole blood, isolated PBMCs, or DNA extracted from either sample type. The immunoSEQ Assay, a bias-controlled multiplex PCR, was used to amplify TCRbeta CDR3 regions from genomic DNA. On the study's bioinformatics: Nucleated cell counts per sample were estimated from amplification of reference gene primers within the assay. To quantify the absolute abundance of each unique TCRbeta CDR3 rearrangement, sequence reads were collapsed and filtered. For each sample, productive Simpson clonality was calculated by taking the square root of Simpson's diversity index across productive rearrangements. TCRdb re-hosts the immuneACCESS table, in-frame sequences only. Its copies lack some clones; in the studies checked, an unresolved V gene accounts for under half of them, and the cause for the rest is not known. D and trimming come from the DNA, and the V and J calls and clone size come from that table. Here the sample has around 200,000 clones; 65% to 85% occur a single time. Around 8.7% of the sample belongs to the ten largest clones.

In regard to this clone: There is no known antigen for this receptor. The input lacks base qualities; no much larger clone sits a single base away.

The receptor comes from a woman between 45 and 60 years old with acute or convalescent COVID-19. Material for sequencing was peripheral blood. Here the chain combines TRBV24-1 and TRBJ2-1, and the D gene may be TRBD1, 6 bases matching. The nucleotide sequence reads TGTGCCACCAGTGTGGGGCAGGGGATTATCGATGAGCAGTTCTTC. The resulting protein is CATSVGQGIIDEQFF.